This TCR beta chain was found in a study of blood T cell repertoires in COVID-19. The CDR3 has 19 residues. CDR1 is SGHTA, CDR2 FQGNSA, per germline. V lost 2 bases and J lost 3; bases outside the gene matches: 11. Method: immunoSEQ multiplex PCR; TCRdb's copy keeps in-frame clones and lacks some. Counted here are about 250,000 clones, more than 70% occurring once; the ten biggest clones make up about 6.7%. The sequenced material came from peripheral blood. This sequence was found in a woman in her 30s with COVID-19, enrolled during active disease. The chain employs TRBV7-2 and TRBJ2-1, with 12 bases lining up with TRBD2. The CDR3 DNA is TGTGCCAGCAGCTTAAGGATACTAGCGGGAGGATACGTCTACAATGAGCAGTTCTTC. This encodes CASSLRILAGGYVYNEQFF. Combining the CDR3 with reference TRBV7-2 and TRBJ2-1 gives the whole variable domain GAGVSQSPSNKVTEKGKDVELRCDPISGHTALYWYRQSLGQGLEFLIYFQGNSAPDKSGLPSDRFSAERTGGSVSTLTIQRTQQEDSAVYLCASSLRILAGGYVYNEQFFGPGTRLTVL.